Presented here are 17 T cell receptor beta chains from one specimen sequenced in a study of blood T cell dynamics during melanoma immunotherapy. TCRdb's table, derived via immunoSEQ multiplex PCR, lists solely in-frame clones and lacks some. The data contain 8,500 to 14,000 clones, less than 90% of them singletons. Noted time point: pre-treatment baseline. Sequences were derived from blood, sampled from a patient treated with checkpoint blockade. All receptors derive from a human donor with melanoma.

The chain uses TRBV28 and TRBJ2-3; 10 nucleotides line up with TRBD2. The CDR3 has 15 amino acids. Per germline, CDR1 MDHEN and CDR2 SYDVKM. Unmatched junction bases numbered 4, after V lost 3 bases and J lost 4 bases. CDR3 sequence reads: CASSFASGGADTQYF. The CDR3 coding sequence is TGTGCCAGCAGTTTCGCTAGCGGGGGCGCAGATACGCAGTATTTT.

The V call is TRBV5-4, the J call TRBJ1-3; D is unresolved. Germline lookup yields CDR1 SGHNT and CDR2 YYREEE (reference sequence). The V end lost 0 bases, the J end lost 6 bases, and 7 bases lay between the germline ends. The CDR3 runs 13 residues. CDR3 nucleotides: TGTGCCAGCAGCTTGGACAGAAAAAACACCATATATTTT. It is translated as CASSLDRKNTIYF.

This sequence joins TRBV11-1 and TRBJ2-7, with 12 nucleotides matching TRBD2. The CDR3 sequence is 14 residues long. With 6 bases clipped from V and 4 bases from J, the junction kept 4 bases outside the gene matches. Germline V gene lookup returns CDR1 SGHAT and CDR2 FQDESV (reference sequence). The CDR3 nucleotides are TGTGCCAGCAGTCTAGCGGGAGGGCCTTACGAGCAGTACTTC. This codes for CASSLAGGPYEQYF.

The V gene is TRBV28, the J gene TRBJ1-5; 8 bases align to TRBD1. The V segment lost 5 bases and the J segment 2 bases; nucleotides outside the gene matches: 8. Looked up from germline, CDR1 is MDHEN and CDR2 is SYDVKM. The CDR3 contains 16 residues. The CDR3 region has the DNA TGTGCCAGCAGTGTCAGGGGGCGCCGGGGCAATCAGCCCCAGCATTTT. This codes for CASSVRGRRGNQPQHF.

This clone was observed once. This chain uses TRBV9 with TRBJ2-1; possibly TRBD1 for D (6 bases). The V gene lost 2 bases and the J gene lost 1 base, with 19 bases spanning the gap. This CDR3 comprises 18 residues. The germline CDR1 and CDR2 sequences are SGDLS and YYNGEE. CDR3 in DNA: TGTGCCAGCAGCGTCCATCAGAGGCAGGGGCCTTCCTACAATGAGCAGTTCTTC. Its protein product is CASSVHQRQGPSYNEQFF.

J is TRBJ2-7 and V is TRBV19; 13 nucleotides match TRBD2. The trim removed 6 bases at V and 6 bases at J, leaving 8 bases unmatched. This CDR3 contains 15 residues. Germline CDR1 and CDR2: LNHDA and SQIVND (reference sequence). For the CDR3, the DNA is TGTGCCAGTAGGTCCGGGACTAGCGGGACACGCGAGCAGTACTTC. Protein: CASRSGTSGTREQYF.

The chain is built from TRBV5-1 and TRBJ2-7, with a tentative D call TRBD2 (5 bases). There are 15 residues in the CDR3. V lost 4 bases to trimming and J lost 0 bases, with 14 bases between them. The germline V gene encodes CDR1 SGHRS and CDR2 YFSETQ. The CDR3 nucleotides read TGCGCCAGCAGCCCCGCGGGCGACCTCTCCTACGAGCAGTACGTC. It specifies CASSPAGDLSYEQYV.

V and J are TRBV6-5 and TRBJ2-7, with D hard to call. The V end was cut by 0 bases, the J end by 2 bases, with 14 bases between. Germline loops: CDR1 MNHEY, CDR2 SVGAGI. CDR3 length: 16 residues. The DNA of the CDR3 is TGTGCCAGCAGTTACTCGATGAATTTTAACACCTACGAGCAGTACTTC. This translates into CASSYSMNFNTYEQYF.

This sequence joins TRBV11-2 and TRBJ2-2; 11 bases fit TRBD2. Germline V gene sequence: CDR1 SGHAT, CDR2 FQNNGV. The CDR3 spans 14 residues. Trimming removed 7 bases from V and 8 bases from J; junction bases left unmatched: 6. The CDR3: CASTRTSGLGELFF. CDR3 DNA: TGTGCCAGCACCCGGACTAGCGGGCTGGGGGAGCTGTTTTTT. The variable domain in full, with the rest retrieved from reference TRBV11-2 and TRBJ2-2, is EAGVAQSPRYKIIEKRQSVAFWCNPISGHATLYWYQQILGQGPKLLIQFQNNGVVDDSQLPKDRFSAERLKGVDSTLKIQPAKLEDSAVYLCASTRTSGLGELFFGEGSRLTVL.

The rearrangement links TRBV11-2 to TRBJ1-2; no reliable D call. The germline V gene has CDR1 SGHAT and CDR2 FQNNGV. The CDR3 spans 14 residues. Trimming cost V 5 bases and J 1 base, with 11 bases left between them. The CDR3 is CASSPPLINYGYTF. CDR3 DNA: TGTGCCAGCAGCCCTCCACTCATTAACTATGGCTACACCTTC.

The chain links TRBV5-1 to TRBJ2-3, with 9 bases matching TRBD2. The CDR3 extends over 15 amino acids. Germline V gene lookup returns CDR1 SGHRS and CDR2 YFSETQ. The trim removed 5 bases at V and 0 bases at J, leaving 4 bases unmatched. CDR3: CASSLTSGSTDTQYF. Written as DNA, the CDR3 is TGCGCCAGCAGTCTGACTAGCGGTAGCACAGATACGCAGTATTTT.

Turning to this clone: Being one base from a much bigger clone, this may be a read error. CDR3 nucleotides: TGTGCCAGCAGCTGGGGGGCAGGGCCCCCCTCTGGGGCCAACGTCCTGACTTTC. Protein sequence: CASSWGAGPPSGANVLTF. The rearrangement uses TRBV5-4 and TRBJ2-6, with D possibly being TRBD1 or TRBD2 (6 bases each). Germline V gene lookup returns CDR1 SGHNT and CDR2 YYREEE (reference sequence). V lost 3 bases, J lost 0 bases, and 16 bases lay in between. This CDR3 contains 18 residues. The full variable domain, its missing parts supplied by reference TRBV5-4 and TRBJ2-6, is ETGVTQSPTHLIKTRGQQVTLRCSSQSGHNTVSWYQQALGQGPQFIFQYYREEENGRGNFPPRFSGLQFPNYSSELNVNALELDDSALYLCASSWGAGPPSGANVLTFGAGSRLTVL.

The chain recombines TRBV5-6 with TRBJ2-5; possibly TRBD1 for D (6 bases). The CDR3 has 13 amino acids. Trimming left V 0 bases short and J 4 bases short, with 7 bases between. CDR1 is SGHDT, CDR2 YYEEEE, per germline. Here the CDR3 reads CASSLDRAETQYF. The CDR3 DNA sequence: TGTGCCAGCAGCTTGGACAGGGCAGAGACCCAGTACTTC. Full variable domain (remainder filled in from reference TRBV5-6 and TRBJ2-5): DAGVTQSPTHLIKTRGQQVTLRCSPKSGHDTVSWYQQALGQGPQFIFQYYEEEERQRGNFPDRFSGHQFPNYSSELNVNALLLGDSALYLCASSLDRAETQYFGPGTRLLVL.

The J gene is TRBJ2-1, the V gene TRBV2, with 8 bases matching TRBD2. The germline CDR1 and CDR2 sequences are SNHLY and FYNNEI. After removal of 2 bases from V and 2 bases from J, the junction contained 5 bases not matched to a gene. This CDR3 spans 16 amino acids. This CDR3 reads CASSESPGGPYNEQFF. The CDR3, as DNA: TGTGCCAGCAGTGAATCGCCGGGAGGGCCCTACAATGAGCAGTTCTTC.

The rearrangement joins TRBV19 to TRBJ2-5; D is perhaps TRBD1 or TRBD2 (5 bases each). This CDR3 has 12 residues. Germline V lookup: CDR1 LNHDA, CDR2 SQIVND (reference sequence). V was shortened by 6 bases and J by 5 bases, with 10 bases between the two germline ends. The CDR3, as DNA: TGTGCCAGTAGGCAGGGCGGGGAGACCCAGTACTTC. It yields the protein CASRQGGETQYF.

This clone was seen more than once but under ten times. This chain connects TRBV18 to TRBJ1-1; D unclear. This CDR3 contains 16 residues. The V end lost 5 bases, the J end lost 0 bases, and 16 bases lay between the germline ends. The V gene's germline CDR1 is KGHSH and CDR2 LQKENI. Here the CDR3 reads CASSSLPRSLNTEAFF. The CDR3 nucleotides read TGTGCCAGCTCATCACTCCCCCGGAGCCTGAACACTGAAGCTTTCTTT. Drawing the rest from reference TRBV18 and TRBJ1-1, the complete variable domain is NAGVMQNPRHLVRRRGQEARLRCSPMKGHSHVYWYRQLPEEGLKFMVYLQKENIIDESGMPKERFSAEFPKEGPSILRIQQVVRGDSAAYFCASSSLPRSLNTEAFFGQGTRLTVV.

In this sample, this clone turned up a few times. The chain employs TRBV4-1 and TRBJ1-1; 7 positions agree with TRBD1. Germline assignment: CDR1 MGHRA and CDR2 YSYEKL. Germline trimming cut 3 bases from V and 1 base from J; bases unmatched to any gene: 2. CDR3 length: 14 residues. The DNA for the CDR3 is TGCGCCAGCAGCCACAGACAGGGGAACACTGAAGCTTTCTTT. It codes for CASSHRQGNTEAFF.